This TCR beta chain was recovered during a study of OX40 agonist ivuxolimab in advanced cancers. For the study at large: Ivuxolimab was delivered to patients intravenously every 2 weeks at doses spanning 0.01 to 10 mg/kg.

Method: immunoSEQ multiplex PCR; TCRdb's copy keeps in-frame clones and lacks some. This sample has about 19,000 clones, with around 68% found just once. Patients were excluded for autoimmune disease history or systemic immunosuppression. This clone was picked up a small number of times. Its antigen remains unidentified. Points from the study as a whole: Fewer expanded clones were found on average in CD4+ than in CD8+ T cells. Both CD4+ and CD8+ T cell populations in blood had undergone clonal expansion by week 6 at 0.1 to 3.0 mg/kg.

CDR3 length: 15 amino acids. Germline V gene lookup returns CDR1 SGHDT and CDR2 YYEEEE. V lost 1 base and J 4 bases, leaving 15 bases between the germline ends. The input for sequencing was CD4+ or CD8+ T cells sorted from blood, taken in a trial of the OX40 agonist ivuxolimab. This sequence was found in an adult with an advanced solid tumor such as melanoma, head and neck, liver or kidney cancer. This rearrangement joins TRBV5-6 to TRBJ2-7; the D gene is possibly TRBD1 (6 bases). Written as DNA, the CDR3 is TGTGCCAGCAGCTTGTATCCAGGGGCCCAGTACGAGCAGTACTTC. Amino acid sequence: CASSLYPGAQYEQYF.